This is a list of T cell receptor beta chains from one sample in a study of CD8+CD57+ T cells in acquired aplastic anemia. TCRdb re-derived calls from the reads in MiXCR, one entry per CDR3 protein. The sample has around 190,000 distinct CDR3 sequences, 61% seen once. Specimen: sorted CD4+, CD8+, or CD8+CD57+ T cells (not recorded which) from PBMCs. The receptor set was obtained from a human donor in good health. Both conserved end residues are part of each CDR3. A D gene is named only where the DNA matches it firmly. Some rows mark clone size as missing; the rest say once, few, many or name a class of expanded clone.

D	size	V	J	DNA	CDR3
TRBD1	-	TRBV29-1	TRBJ2-1	TGCAGCGGGTGGGACAGGGATTACAATGAGCAGTTCTTC	CSGWDRDYNEQFF
-	-	TRBV6-5	TRBJ1-5	TGTGCCAGCAGTTACCCTACAAGTAGCAATCAGCCCCAGCATTTT	CASSYPTSSNQPQHF
-	-	TRBV15	TRBJ1-4	TGTGCCACCAGCAGAGATCGTCGAACTAATGAAAAACTGTTTTTT	CATSRDRRTNEKLFF
-	-	TRBV19	TRBJ1-6	TGTGCCAGTACTCGATCGGAGGGTAATTCACCCCTCCACTTT	CASTRSEGNSPLHF
-	-	TRBV24-1	TRBJ2-5	TGTGCCACCAGTGAGTTGAGGTACCAAGAGACCCAGTACTTC	CATSELRYQETQYF
-	once	TRBV3-1	TRBJ2-1	TGTGCCAGCAGCCAAGACGCAGGGGTAGGCACTGAGCAGTTCTTC	CASSQDAGVGTEQFF
-	-	TRBV9	TRBJ1-3	TGTGCCAGCAGCGTAGGGGATACTTTCTCTGGAAACACCATATATTTT	CASSVGDTFSGNTIYF
TRBD1	-	TRBV29-1	TRBJ2-5	TGCAGCGTTGAAGGGGGCAGGGGGGAGACCCAGTACTTC	CSVEGGRGETQYF
-	-	TRBV15	TRBJ1-1	TGTGCCACCAGCAGAGATCGGGAAGGGCCGAACACTGAAGCTTTCTTT	CATSRDREGPNTEAFF
TRBD1	-	TRBV10-1	TRBJ2-1	TGCGCCAGCAACCAGGGGGCAGGTAGTGAGCAGTTCTTC	CASNQGAGSEQFF
TRBD2	-	TRBV10-3	TRBJ2-5	TGTGCCATCAGGACTAGCGGGGAGACCCAGTACTTC	CAIRTSGETQYF
-	-	TRBV6-1	TRBJ1-1	TGTGCCAGCAGCTTCGGCCTTTCTTACGAAGCTTTCTTT	CASSFGLSYEAFF
TRBD1	-	TRBV7-9	TRBJ1-4	TGTGCCAGCAGCCGCGACAGGGACGAAAAACTGTTTTTT	CASSRDRDEKLFF
-	-	TRBV2	TRBJ1-6	TGTGCCAGCAGGCTGGACAGCTATAATTCACCCCTCCACTTT	CASRLDSYNSPLHF
TRBD1	few	TRBV20-1	TRBJ1-4	TGCAGTGCTAGGAGACCGGGACAGATGAATGAAAAACTGTTTTTT	CSARRPGQMNEKLFF
TRBD2	-	TRBV7-3	TRBJ2-1	TGTGCCTCAAACCTTCCGGCGGGAGACGGGGAGCGGAGTAGCAATGAGCAGTTCTTC	CASNLPAGDGERSSNEQFF
TRBD1	-	TRBV7-3	TRBJ2-3	TGTGCCAGCAGCTCCCGACAGGGAATGGCAGATACGCAGTATTTT	CASSSRQGMADTQYF
TRBD2	-	TRBV2	TRBJ2-5	TGTGCCAGCAGTAAGGGACTAGCGGGGGGCCAAGAGACCCAGTACTTC	CASSKGLAGGQETQYF
TRBD1	once	TRBV2	TRBJ1-5	TGTGCCAGCACCCGAACAGGGGTGAGCAATCAGCCCCAGCAGTTT	CASTRTGVSNQPQQF
TRBD1	-	TRBV5-6	TRBJ2-1	TGTGCCAGCAGCTTGGAAGGGACAGTGATCTACAATGAGCAGTTCTTC	CASSLEGTVIYNEQFF
TRBD2	once	TRBV4-2	TRBJ2-5	TGTGCCAGCAGCCGGCCTACTAGCGGGAGTGAGACCCAGTACTTC	CASSRPTSGSETQYF
TRBD2	-	TRBV9	TRBJ2-3	TGTGCCAGCAGCGTTTCGGGGGGGGCTCCGATTAGCACAGATACGCAGTATTTT	CASSVSGGAPISTDTQYF
-	-	TRBV20-1	TRBJ1-2	TGCAGTGCTATATTCTTATGTGCTAACTATGGCTACACCTTC	CSAIFLCANYGYTF
TRBD1	few	TRBV9	TRBJ2-3	TGTGCCAGCAGCCCCCGGGACAGCGGATCAGATACGCAGTATTTT	CASSPRDSGSDTQYF
TRBD1	few	TRBV7-6	TRBJ2-7	TGTGCCAGCAGCTCCCCGGGACAGGGGGATTACGAGCAGTACTTC	CASSSPGQGDYEQYF
-	once	TRBV20-1	TRBJ2-7	TGCAGTGCCCCTGGGGGGGGGGGACAGACCTCCTACGAGCAGTACTTC	CSAPGGGGQTSYEQYF
-	-	TRBV11-2	TRBJ2-7	TGTGCCAGCAGCTTAGATCTAGGCTCATCCTACGAGCAGTACTTC	CASSLDLGSSYEQYF
TRBD1	-	TRBV29-1	TRBJ2-2	TGCAGCGTGGTACAGGGGGCGGCGAACACCGGGGAGCTGTTTTTT	CSVVQGAANTGELFF
-	-	TRBV5-1	TRBJ1-2	TGTGCCAGCAGCCCGGGACGGAGAACTAACTATGGCTACACCTTC	CASSPGRRTNYGYTF
-	-	TRBV27	TRBJ2-1	TGTGCCGGCAGACCCACCCCGGGACATGGGCAGTTCTTC	CAGRPTPGHGQFF
-	-	TRBV10-3	TRBJ1-1	TGTGCCATCAGTGAGTCAGCCCCCGGGGGGTTTGCTTTCTTT	CAISESAPGGFAFF
TRBD1	-	TRBV9	TRBJ1-2	TGTGCCAGCAGCTCCCCACAGGGGGCGTTTTATGGCTACACCTTC	CASSSPQGAFYGYTF
-	many	TRBV2	TRBJ1-5	TGTGCCAGCAGTGGGGGCAGGGATTATGGTACGTGGGGTCAGCCCCAGCATTTT	CASSGGRDYGTWGQPQHF
TRBD2	many	TRBV14	TRBJ2-1	TGTGCCAGCAGCTTACTTAGCGGGAGTCTTAATGAGCAGTTCTTC	CASSLLSGSLNEQFF
-	-	TRBV20-1	TRBJ1-1	TGCAGTGCTAGAGTGGGAGTAGGAAACACTGAAGCTTTCTTT	CSARVGVGNTEAFF
-	-	TRBV12-3/TRBV12-4	TRBJ2-5	TGTGCCAGCAGTTTGGGTATTGAGACCCAGTACTTC	CASSLGIETQYF
TRBD2	-	TRBV11-1	TRBJ2-5	TGTGCCAGCAGCTTAGACCGGGGGGGAGAGACCCAGTACTTC	CASSLDRGGETQYF
TRBD1	many	TRBV6-5	TRBJ2-7	TGTGCCAGCAGTTACCCAGGGGGCCTGGACGAGCAGTACTTC	CASSYPGGLDEQYF
TRBD1	many	TRBV4-3	TRBJ1-2	TGCGCCAGCAGCCAAGACAGGGGGGGAAACTATGGCTACACCTTC	CASSQDRGGNYGYTF
-	few	TRBV2	TRBJ1-2	TGTGCCAGTCAGGAACAGTTCGGCTATGGCTACACCTTC	CASQEQFGYGYTF
-	many	TRBV5-8	TRBJ2-2	TGTGCCAGCAGCTTGGTCGGGAGACCCGGGGAGCTGTTTTTT	CASSLVGRPGELFF
TRBD1	few	TRBV20-1	TRBJ1-5	TGCAGTGCTAAACGGGACAGTGAGTATCAGCCCCAGCATTTT	CSAKRDSEYQPQHF
-	many	TRBV4-1	TRBJ1-2	TGCGCCAGCAGCCTCGAGTGGGGGGCCCTCCCGGGCTACACCTTC	CASSLEWGALPGYTF
TRBD1	-	TRBV15	TRBJ1-6	TGTGCCACCAGCAGAGGCCAGGGGGAATCACCCCTCCACTTT	CATSRGQGESPLHF
-	-	TRBV7-3	TRBJ2-5	TGTGCCAGCAGCTCCCAAGGGAGCCTGACCGGGGAGACCCAGTACTTC	CASSSQGSLTGETQYF
TRBD2	-	TRBV7-9	TRBJ2-1	TGTGCCAGCAGCTTATTGATAGCGGGAGTGGAAGAGCAGTTCTTC	CASSLLIAGVEEQFF
-	-	TRBV7-9	TRBJ2-7	TGTGCCAGCAGCCCCCCCCAGGGCTACGAGCAGTACTTC	CASSPPQGYEQYF
-	-	TRBV7-9	TRBJ1-1	TGTGCCAGCAGCTTTGTCGAGTACACTGAAGCTTTCTTT	CASSFVEYTEAFF
TRBD2	many	TRBV4-2	TRBJ2-1	TGTGCCAGCAGCCGACCGGGACTAGCGGACAATGAGCAGTTCTTC	CASSRPGLADNEQFF
-	-	TRBV5-1	TRBJ2-7	TGTGCCAGCAGCTTTCTCACAGAGCAGTACTTC	CASSFLTEQYF
-	-	TRBV7-2	TRBJ1-3	TGTGCCAGCAGCTTGGCCGAGAGTTACACCATATATTTT	CASSLAESYTIYF
-	-	TRBV19	TRBJ1-5	TGTGCCAGTAGTAACGGACAGAGGGCTAACGAGCATTTT	CASSNGQRANEHF
-	few	TRBV14	TRBJ2-1	TGTGCCAGCAGCCAAGAGGGCAGGCTGCAGTTCTTC	CASSQEGRLQFF
-	-	TRBV7-9	TRBJ2-7	TGTGCCAGCAGCTCCTATACAGGGCCTGCCTACGAGCAGTACTTC	CASSSYTGPAYEQYF